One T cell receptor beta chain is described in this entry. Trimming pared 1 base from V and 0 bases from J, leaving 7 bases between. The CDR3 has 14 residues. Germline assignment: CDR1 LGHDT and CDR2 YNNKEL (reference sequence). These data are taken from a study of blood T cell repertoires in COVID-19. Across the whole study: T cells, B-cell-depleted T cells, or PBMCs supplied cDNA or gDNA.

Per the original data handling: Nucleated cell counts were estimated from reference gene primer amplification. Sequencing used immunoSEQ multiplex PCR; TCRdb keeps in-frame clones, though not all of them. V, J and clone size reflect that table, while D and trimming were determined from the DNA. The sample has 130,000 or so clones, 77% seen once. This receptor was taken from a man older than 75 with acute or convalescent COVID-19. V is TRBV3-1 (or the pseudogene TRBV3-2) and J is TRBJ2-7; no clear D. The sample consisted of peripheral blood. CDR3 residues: CASSQGATSYEQYF. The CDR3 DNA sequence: TGTGCCAGCAGCCAAGGGGCTACCTCCTACGAGCAGTACTTC.